This entry features one TCR beta chain sequence. Antigen unknown. This table comes from immunoSEQ multiplex PCR, and its TCRdb copy is limited to in-frame clones, with some not included. In the table there are about 2 million clones, 90% to 95% of which are singletons. Partitioning of CD4+ cells yielded a CD45RA+ naive subset and a CD45RA-negative memory subset. These data come from a study of shared clonotypes between healthy human individuals. Study context: The people who gave samples were a couple of women and a few men aged 18 to 49. General study findings and limits: Non-shared clonotypes showed lower generation probabilities than clonotypes common to all four donors. Clonotype sharing levels among donors were expected to vary with sequencing depth.

CDR3 length: 14 residues. Germline CDR1 MNHEY, CDR2 SVGAGI. V dropped 5 bases and J dropped 7; count of bases not matched to a gene: 11. The chain combines TRBV6-5 with TRBJ2-7, with 7 bases lining up with TRBD2. Sequenced: naive CD4+ T cells sorted from blood. Subset meaning: CD45RA+ positively selected. The source of this sequence is a man aged 18-30 years in good health. The CDR3 DNA reads TGTGCCAGCAGTAGGAGCGGGGAAAAAAGAGAGCAGTACTTC. It specifies CASSRSGEKREQYF.